This T cell receptor (beta chain) was identified in a study of blood T cell repertoires in COVID-19. At the level of the study: Acute and convalescent COVID-19 samples came from the United States, Italy and Spain. PBMCs, B-cell-depleted T cells, or T cells provided the cDNA or gDNA that made up the material.

Germline V CDR1 and CDR2: SQVTM, ANQGSEA. The V gene end was trimmed by 6 bases and the J gene end by 1 base; junction bases not matched to a gene: 3. This CDR3 contains 13 residues. In the original workflow: Amplification from reference gene primers served as the basis for estimated nucleated cell counts. Repertoires were generated with immunoSEQ multiplex PCR, while TCRdb's copy carries only in-frame clones and drops some. The V and J calls and clone size are taken from that table; D and trimming were inferred from the DNA. The table shows approximately 99,000 clones, with about 86% occurring only once.

The source of this sequence is a woman aged 60-75 years in a cohort sampled during active or convalescent COVID-19. The chain combines TRBV29-1 with TRBJ1-1; 9 bases agree with TRBD1. Sequenced material: peripheral blood. CDR3 DNA sequence: TGCAGCGTAACGGACAGGGGGAACACTGAAGCTTTCTTT. It encodes CSVTDRGNTEAFF.